These 29 T cell receptor beta chains were sequenced from one sample in a study of T cell responses to AZD1222 COVID-19 vaccine. Assay used: immunoSEQ multiplex PCR; TCRdb lists only in-frame clones, some missing. The profile covers 110,000 or so clones, with around 84% appearing a single time and under 4% taken by the ten largest. The sequencing here drew on peripheral blood, taken on day 0 of AZD1222 vaccination. The receptors were sampled from an adult in good health.

The chain links TRBV7-8 to TRBJ2-3; TRBD2 aligns across 9 bases. The trim removed 5 bases at V and 3 bases at J, leaving 3 bases unmatched. Germline-derived CDR1 and CDR2 are SGHVS and FQNEAQ. The CDR3 contains 14 residues. CDR3: CASSLSGGTDTQYF. The CDR3, as DNA: TGTGCCAGCAGCCTGAGCGGGGGGACAGATACGCAGTATTTT.

The chain carries TRBV7-7 and TRBJ2-4, with no clear D. Germline assignment: CDR1 SSHAT and CDR2 FNYEAQ (reference sequence). The V and J ends lost 1 base and 0 bases respectively, with 13 bases between them. The CDR3 length is 17 residues. This CDR3 is CASSLVWQLSAKNIQYF. In DNA form, the CDR3 reads TGTGCCAGCAGCTTAGTATGGCAGCTTTCAGCCAAAAACATTCAGTACTTC.

The chain is built from TRBV5-1 and TRBJ2-2; TRBD2 matches at 7 bases. Germline CDR1 is SGHRS and CDR2 is YFSETQ. This CDR3 has 16 residues. Trimming at V came to 3 bases and at J to 0 bases, leaving 5 bases not matched to a gene. As DNA, the CDR3 is TGCGCCAGCAGCTCTCCGAGCGGGGCGAACACCGGGGAGCTGTTTTTT. It translates to CASSSPSGANTGELFF.

This chain links TRBV6-5 with TRBJ1-5, with a weak D call TRBD1 (6 bases). With 7 bases removed from V and 0 bases from J, the gap between germline ends came to 13 bases. Germline CDR1 MNHEY, CDR2 SVGAGI. The length of the CDR3 is 15 residues. The CDR3: CASTSGTNSNQPQHF. The CDR3 coding sequence is TGTGCCAGCACTTCGGGGACAAATAGCAATCAGCCCCAGCATTTT.

V is TRBV29-1 and J is TRBJ1-2; tentatively, D is TRBD1 (5 bases). Trimming shortened V by 7 bases and J by 5 bases, and 14 bases separated the two germline ends. Germline V CDR1 and CDR2: SQVTM, ANQGSEA. This CDR3 comprises 12 residues. This CDR3 is CSADQGVYGYTF. The DNA of the CDR3 is TGCAGCGCTGATCAAGGGGTGTATGGCTACACCTTC.

J is TRBJ2-4 and V is TRBV5-1; 8 bases are a match to TRBD2. Trimming at V came to 4 bases and at J to 0 bases, leaving 6 bases not matched to a gene. CDR3 length equals 16 residues. Germline V lookup: CDR1 SGHRS, CDR2 YFSETQ. The CDR3 coding sequence is TGCGCCAGCAGCCGTAGCGGGACCGTAGCCAAAAACATTCAGTACTTC. Translated, it gives CASSRSGTVAKNIQYF.

The V call is TRBV19, the J call TRBJ2-2, with D possibly TRBD2 on 7 matching bases. Per the germline V gene, CDR1 is LNHDA and CDR2 is SQIVND (reference sequence). V lost 3 bases, J lost 4 bases, and 15 bases lay in between. The CDR3 has 16 residues. Here the CDR3 reads CASSIPGGGSTGELFF. The CDR3 nucleotides are TGTGCCAGTAGTATCCCCGGGGGCGGGAGCACCGGGGAGCTGTTTTTT.

V gene TRBV20-1 combines with J gene TRBJ1-2; D unresolved. Trimming removed 6 bases from V and 8 bases from J, with 13 bases in between. Germline V lookup: CDR1 DFQATT, CDR2 SNEGSKA (reference sequence). The CDR3 is 11 amino acids. CDR3 sequence (DNA): TGCAGTGCCGGGCCTACGGGGGGCTACACCTTC. Amino acids: CSAGPTGGYTF.

The CDR3 bases are TGTGCCACCAGCAGAGGGGACAGGGGCACTGGAAACACCATATATTTT. Translating it yields CATSRGDRGTGNTIYF. The V gene is TRBV15, the J gene TRBJ1-3, with 10 nucleotides matching TRBD1. The CDR3 extends over 16 amino acids. Trimming removed 1 base from V and 2 bases from J; junction bases left unmatched: 2. Per germline, CDR1 LNHNV and CDR2 YYDKDF (reference sequence).

This clone occurred a few times. This chain joins TRBV10-2 and TRBJ2-4; D not resolved. This CDR3 comprises 14 residues. The V end was cut by 2 bases, the J end by 0 bases, with 5 bases between. Per the germline V gene, CDR1 is WSHSY and CDR2 is SAAADI. Written as DNA, the CDR3 is TGCGCCAGCAGTGAGAGACTAGCCAAAAACATTCAGTACTTC. Protein product: CASSERLAKNIQYF.

The rearrangement links TRBV5-1 to TRBJ2-7; D might be TRBD2 (5 bases). The V end lost 3 bases, the J end lost 5 bases, and 12 bases lay between the germline ends. This CDR3 region has 13 residues. Germline V CDR1 and CDR2: SGHRS, YFSETQ. CDR3 protein: CASSSPFGNEQYF. CDR3 DNA sequence: TGCGCCAGCAGCTCTCCATTCGGGAACGAGCAGTACTTC.

The chain combines TRBV18 with TRBJ2-1; D may match TRBD1 or TRBD2 (5 bases each). The CDR3 covers 15 residues. Trimming took 3 bases from V and 9 from J, leaving 18 bases between them. In germline, CDR1 is KGHSH, CDR2 LQKENI. The CDR3 region has the DNA TGTGCCAGCTCACCCCGGGACCCCAAATGGGGTGAGCAGTTCTTC. It translates to CASSPRDPKWGEQFF.

The CDR3 DNA reads TGTGCCAGCAGCTTAGCTGTTGGTCGGGGCCACGAGCAGTACTTC. Its translation: CASSLAVGRGHEQYF. The V call is TRBV7-9, the J call TRBJ2-7, with D perhaps assigned TRBD1 or TRBD2 (5 bases each). Trimming took 0 bases from V and 5 from J, leaving 14 bases between them. Germline V gene lookup returns CDR1 SEHNR and CDR2 FQNEAQ (reference sequence). There are 15 residues in the CDR3.

The V gene is TRBV7-6, the J gene TRBJ2-5, with 11 bases matching TRBD2. Trimming removed 1 base from V and 5 bases from J; junction bases left unmatched: 6. Germline CDR1 is SGHVS and CDR2 is FNYEAQ. The CDR3 has 16 amino acids. The CDR3 protein is CASSLGWASGGETQYF. CDR3 nucleotide sequence: TGTGCCAGCAGCTTAGGCTGGGCTAGCGGGGGGGAGACCCAGTACTTC.

This clone was observed once. The V call is TRBV5-8, the J call TRBJ1-5; the D is unclear. V was shortened by 6 bases and J by 1 base, with 14 bases between the two germline ends. This CDR3 spans 15 amino acids. The germline V gene has CDR1 SGHTS and CDR2 YDEGEE. CDR3 in DNA: TGTGCCAGCACCGGAGGCTTGAAGAGCAATCAGCCCCAGCATTTT. It translates to CASTGGLKSNQPQHF. Drawing the rest from reference TRBV5-8 and TRBJ1-5, the complete variable domain is EAGVTQSPTHLIKTRGQQATLRCSPISGHTSVYWYQQALGLGLQFLLWYDEGEERNRGNFPPRFSGRQFPNYSSELNVNALELEDSALYLCASTGGLKSNQPQHFGDGTRLSIL.

The chain combines TRBV6-6 with TRBJ1-3, with TRBD1 matching over 8 bases. V trimming: 6 bases; J trimming: 11 bases; junction bases outside the gene matches: 15. CDR3 size: 15 residues. Germline CDR1 MNHNY, CDR2 SVGAGI (reference sequence). CDR3 in amino acids: CASRPPGQAGRSIYF. CDR3 coding DNA: TGTGCCAGCAGGCCCCCGGGACAGGCCGGGAGATCCATATATTTT.

This clone was observed a single time. The rearrangement links TRBV29-1 to TRBJ1-2; D gene uncertain. Trimming took off 4 bases at V and 8 bases at J, with 11 bases between the two ends. Germline V gene sequence: CDR1 SQVTM, CDR2 ANQGSEA. This CDR3 comprises 11 residues. This CDR3 is CSVVSGSGYTF. CDR3 DNA sequence: TGCAGCGTTGTGTCGGGGTCCGGCTACACCTTC.

This chain connects TRBV30 to TRBJ1-5; unclear D gene. This CDR3 is built from 12 residues. Trimming took 2 bases from V and 6 from J, leaving 8 bases between them. The germline V gene has CDR1 GTSNPN and CDR2 SVGIG (reference sequence). CDR3 residues: CAWSPGVQPQHF. The CDR3 coding sequence is TGTGCCTGGAGTCCAGGAGTTCAGCCCCAGCATTTT.

The chain joins TRBV6-4 to TRBJ1-2; 7 nucleotides line up with TRBD1. The CDR3 totals 13 residues. Trimming cost V 6 bases and J 2 bases; bases outside gene matches: 3. Germline CDR1 MRHNA, CDR2 SNTAGT. CDR3 in amino acids: CASREGQNYGYTF. The CDR3 DNA reads TGTGCCAGCAGGGAGGGACAGAACTATGGCTACACCTTC.

The chain links TRBV15 to TRBJ2-7; D perhaps matches TRBD2 (5 bases). Germline lookup yields CDR1 LNHNV and CDR2 YYDKDF (reference sequence). There are 15 residues in the CDR3. V shed 1 base and J shed 2 bases, with 12 bases lying between them. The CDR3 region is CATSRGKGLTYEQYF. Written as DNA, the CDR3 is TGTGCCACCAGCAGAGGTAAAGGACTGACCTACGAGCAGTACTTC.

The V and J genes are TRBV19 and TRBJ1-5; the D gene is possibly TRBD1 (6 bases). Germline V lookup: CDR1 LNHDA, CDR2 SQIVND (reference sequence). Trimming left V 3 bases short and J 5 bases short, with 14 bases between. There are 15 residues in the CDR3. Here the CDR3 DNA reads TGTGCCAGTAGTATCGTGGGGGGCTCGGATCAGCCCCAGCATTTT. Protein product: CASSIVGGSDQPQHF.

The chain uses TRBV7-2 and TRBJ1-6; maybe TRBD1 (5 bases). From germline, CDR1 is SGHTA and CDR2 FQGNSA. The CDR3 sequence is 19 residues long. With 4 bases removed from V and 10 bases from J, the gap between germline ends came to 29 bases. DNA for the CDR3: TGTGCCAGCAGCTCCCAGAAGGTTGGGGGACTCACCAGGAAATCACCCCTCCACTTT. Its translation is CASSSQKVGGLTRKSPLHF.

V and J are TRBV7-9 and TRBJ2-4; TRBD1 is a possible D gene (6 bases). The V end lost 5 bases, the J end lost 2 bases, and 16 bases lay between the germline ends. Germline V gene data show CDR1 as SEHNR and CDR2 as FQNEAQ (reference sequence). The CDR3 has 16 amino acids. CDR3 bases: TGTGCCAGCAGCCCGACCCCCGGGACAACCAAAAACATTCAGTACTTC. The encoded protein is CASSPTPGTTKNIQYF.

V gene TRBV7-2 combines with J gene TRBJ1-2; a possible D gene is TRBD1 (5 bases). The CDR3 length is 15 residues. Germline V CDR1 and CDR2: SGHTA, FQGNSA. The V gene lost 5 bases and the J gene lost 0 bases, with 13 bases spanning the gap. The CDR3 region is CASSTADSPNYGYTF. DNA for the CDR3: TGTGCCAGCAGCACCGCCGACAGCCCTAACTATGGCTACACCTTC.

The chain carries TRBV10-1 and TRBJ2-7; either TRBD1 or TRBD2 may fit D (5 bases each). The V end was cut by 6 bases, the J end by 0 bases, with 12 bases between. This CDR3 has 14 residues. The germline gives CDR1 WNHNN, CDR2 SYGVQD (reference sequence). The CDR3 coding sequence is TGCGCCAGCAGCCGGGACCAGAGCTCCTACGAGCAGTACTTC. This encodes CASSRDQSSYEQYF.

The CDR3 DNA is TGTGCCAGCTCACCAATCGGGCAGGGTGGTCAGCCCCAGCATTTT. Translated: CASSPIGQGGQPQHF. The V call is TRBV18, the J call TRBJ1-5; D perhaps matches TRBD1 (5 bases). The CDR3 sequence is 15 residues long. Per the germline V gene, CDR1 is KGHSH and CDR2 is LQKENI. V lost 2 bases and J 6 bases, leaving 14 bases between the germline ends.

In DNA form, the CDR3 reads TGCGCCAGCAGCTCGGGAGGGCCTGAAACAGAGACCCAGTACTTC. It translates to CASSSGGPETETQYF. The V and J genes are TRBV5-1 and TRBJ2-5; 8 nucleotides agree with TRBD2. Unmatched junction bases numbered 8, after V lost 3 bases and J lost 4 bases. The CDR3 contains 15 residues. CDR1 SGHRS and CDR2 YFSETQ come from the germline V gene.

V is TRBV7-9 and J is TRBJ1-5; 8 bases are shared with TRBD1. Germline CDR1 is SEHNR and CDR2 is FQNEAQ (reference sequence). The CDR3 loop spans 16 amino acids. V lost 5 bases and J lost 6; bases outside the gene matches: 12. CDR3 in amino acids: CASSPLGQAVGQPQHF. As DNA, the CDR3 is TGTGCCAGCAGCCCGCTGGGACAGGCCGTCGGTCAGCCCCAGCATTTT.

The J gene is TRBJ1-1, the V gene TRBV6-1; D uncertain. The germline CDR1 and CDR2 sequences are MNHNS and SASEGT. The CDR3 loop spans 16 amino acids. The V end was cut by 4 bases, the J end by 0 bases, with 15 bases between. Here the CDR3 DNA reads TGTGCCAGCAGTGTACTCGATTCGCCTGTGAACACTGAAGCTTTCTTT. As protein: CASSVLDSPVNTEAFF.